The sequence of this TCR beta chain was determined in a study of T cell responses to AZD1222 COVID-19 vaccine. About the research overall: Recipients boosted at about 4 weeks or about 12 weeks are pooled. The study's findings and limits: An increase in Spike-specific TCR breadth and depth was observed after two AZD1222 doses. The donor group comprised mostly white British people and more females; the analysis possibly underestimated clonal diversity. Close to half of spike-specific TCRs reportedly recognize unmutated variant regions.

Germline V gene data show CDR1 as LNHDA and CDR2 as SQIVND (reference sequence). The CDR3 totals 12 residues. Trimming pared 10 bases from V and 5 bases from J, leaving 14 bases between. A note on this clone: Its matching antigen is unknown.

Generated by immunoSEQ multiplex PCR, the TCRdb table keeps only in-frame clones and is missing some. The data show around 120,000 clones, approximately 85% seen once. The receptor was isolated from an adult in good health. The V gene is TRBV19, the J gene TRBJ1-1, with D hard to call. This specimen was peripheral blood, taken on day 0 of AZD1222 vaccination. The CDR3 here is CATQRARTEAFF. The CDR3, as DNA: TGTGCCACCCAGCGGGCGAGGACTGAAGCTTTCTTT.